What follows are 20 T cell receptor beta chains derived from one specimen sequenced in a study of shared clonotypes between healthy human individuals. Measured with immunoSEQ multiplex PCR; TCRdb has only the in-frame clones, and not every one. The data hold about 650,000 clones, with around 95% observed a single time. The naive CD8 subset, CD45RO-negative cells positively selected for CCR7, excluded terminally differentiated effector memory CD45RA+ cells. What was sequenced was naive CD8+ T cells sorted from blood. The receptors were sampled from a young woman in good health.

The chain has TRBV14 and TRBJ2-3; 7 bases agree with TRBD2. This CDR3 contains 15 residues. The germline gives CDR1 SGHDN, CDR2 FVKESK. V gave up 8 bases and J gave up 1 base; unmatched junction bases: 9. CDR3 nucleotide sequence: TGTGCCAGCGGGGCTCCCGCGGGAGGCACAGATACGCAGTATTTT. This codes for CASGAPAGGTDTQYF.

The genes are TRBV10-3 and TRBJ1-5, with 11 bases lining up with TRBD1. V shed 7 bases, J shed 7 bases, and the junction held 12 bases outside the gene matches. The germline gives CDR1 ENHRY, CDR2 SYGVKD. The CDR3 sequence is 16 residues long. In DNA form, the CDR3 reads TGTGCCATCACTCCTCGAGGGACAGGGGGTGAACAGCCCCAGCATTTT. Its translation is CAITPRGTGGEQPQHF.

This clone is a singleton in its sample. The chain carries TRBV6-5 and TRBJ2-1; unclear D gene. The V gene's germline CDR1 is MNHEY and CDR2 SVGAGI. V was cut by 2 bases and J by 5 bases, with 7 bases left in between. This CDR3 contains 13 residues. CDR3 loop: CASSYASNNEQFF. CDR3 nucleotides: TGTGCCAGCAGTTACGCCAGCAACAATGAGCAGTTCTTC.

The J gene is TRBJ2-7, the V gene TRBV6-5; 7 nucleotides agree with TRBD1. Germline loops: CDR1 MNHEY, CDR2 SVGAGI. V trimming: 2 bases; J trimming: 3 bases; junction bases outside the gene matches: 4. This CDR3 is built from 14 residues. CDR3 amino acids: CASSYKAGGYEQYF. CDR3 bases: TGTGCCAGCAGTTACAAGGCAGGGGGCTACGAGCAGTACTTC.

The V and J genes are TRBV25-1 and TRBJ1-4; maybe TRBD1 (6 bases). Germline assignment: CDR1 MGHDK and CDR2 SYGVNS. Trimming took 5 bases from V and 2 from J, leaving 15 bases between them. The length of the CDR3 is 16 residues. The CDR3 loop is CASSTDSVGTNEKLFF. In DNA, the CDR3 is TGTGCCAGCAGTACGGACAGTGTTGGTACTAATGAAAAACTGTTTTTT.

The chain joins TRBV4-1 to TRBJ2-3, with a weak D call TRBD1 (8 bases). Trimming took 0 bases from V and 0 from J, leaving 13 bases between them. Germline V CDR1 and CDR2: MGHRA, YSYEKL. The CDR3 covers 17 residues. The CDR3 region has the DNA TGCGCCAGCAGCCAAGATGGACAGGGACTAAGCACAGATACGCAGTATTTT. Protein: CASSQDGQGLSTDTQYF.

The V call is TRBV9, the J call TRBJ1-4; 8 nucleotides line up with TRBD1. The CDR3 has 15 residues. V trimming: 3 bases; J trimming: 8 bases; junction bases outside the gene matches: 9. Germline V gene data show CDR1 as SGDLS and CDR2 as YYNGEE. DNA for the CDR3: TGTGCCAGCAGCGGAACGACAGGGGTGGAAGAAAAACTGTTTTTT. As protein: CASSGTTGVEEKLFF.

This clone has a single count. The chain joins TRBV27 to TRBJ2-1, with 9 nucleotides matching TRBD2. CDR1 is MNHEY, CDR2 SMNVEV, per germline (reference sequence). The CDR3 is 14 residues long. The V gene end was trimmed by 5 bases and the J gene end by 10 bases; junction bases not matched to a gene: 9. The CDR3 spells CASSIIAGAWEQFF. As DNA, the CDR3 is TGTGCCAGCAGTATAATAGCGGGAGCTTGGGAGCAGTTCTTC.

This rearrangement joins TRBV29-1 to TRBJ2-5; D gene uncertain. The DNA end is a closer match to TRBJ2-7, so the J assignment may be wrong. Germline-derived CDR1 and CDR2 are SQVTM and ANQGSEA. The CDR3 has 11 amino acids. CDR3 in amino acids: CSVSVPYEQYF. CDR3 nucleotides: TGCAGCGTCTCAGTCCCCTACGAGCAGTACTTC.

This clone appeared once. Different DNA sequences within this sample yield the same CDR3. The V gene is TRBV28, the J gene TRBJ2-3, with D hard to call. V dropped 3 bases and J dropped 2 bases, with 9 bases sitting between them. The length of the CDR3 is 14 residues. CDR1 is MDHEN, CDR2 SYDVKM, per germline. The CDR3 DNA is TGTGCCAGCAGTTTCAGCGCTTCCACAGATACGCAGTATTTT. It codes for CASSFSASTDTQYF. Variable domain in full (rest from reference TRBV28 and TRBJ2-3): DVKVTQSSRYLVKRTGEKVFLECVQDMDHENMFWYRQDPGLGLRLIYFSYDVKMKEKGDIPEGYSVSREKKERFSLILESASTNQTSMYLCASSFSASTDTQYFGPGTRLTVL.

The V and J genes are TRBV15 and TRBJ2-3, with TRBD2 identical over 7 bases. From germline, CDR1 is LNHNV and CDR2 YYDKDF (reference sequence). This CDR3 region has 16 residues. After removal of 5 bases from V and 3 bases from J, the junction contained 11 bases not matched to a gene. CDR3 loop: CATSSSWGGETDTQYF. As DNA, the CDR3 is TGTGCCACCAGCTCCTCGTGGGGGGGGGAAACAGATACGCAGTATTTT.

This chain links TRBV30 with TRBJ1-1; the match to TRBD1 covers 9 bases. Per the germline V gene, CDR1 is GTSNPN and CDR2 is SVGIG (reference sequence). The CDR3 is 13 residues long. The trim removed 2 bases at V and 5 bases at J, leaving 3 bases unmatched. This CDR3 is CAWSWTGVTEAFF. DNA for the CDR3: TGTGCCTGGAGTTGGACAGGGGTAACTGAAGCTTTCTTT.

The chain couples TRBV4-1 to TRBJ2-1; 10 bases align to TRBD2. Germline CDR1 MGHRA, CDR2 YSYEKL. After removal of 5 bases from V and 5 bases from J, the junction contained 9 bases not matched to a gene. The length of the CDR3 is 16 residues. The CDR3 spells CASSTWTSGLDNEQFF. DNA of the CDR3: TGCGCCAGCAGCACCTGGACTAGCGGACTTGACAATGAGCAGTTCTTC.

The chain recombines TRBV4-1 with TRBJ2-5; D remains unclear. The V gene lost 3 bases and the J gene lost 1 base, with 6 bases spanning the gap. The CDR3 length is 13 residues. Per the germline V gene, CDR1 is MGHRA and CDR2 is YSYEKL. The CDR3 DNA sequence: TGCGCCAGCAGCCAGACACTCCAAGAGACCCAGTACTTC. Translating it yields CASSQTLQETQYF.

The chain uses TRBV6-1 and TRBJ2-1; the D gene is possibly TRBD2 (5 bases). The V and J ends lost 1 base and 8 bases respectively, with 15 bases between them. This CDR3 contains 15 residues. Germline CDR1 MNHNS, CDR2 SASEGT. This chain's CDR3 is CASSEGTFIRDEQFF. For the CDR3, the DNA is TGTGCCAGCAGTGAAGGGACTTTCATCCGAGATGAGCAGTTCTTC.

The chain employs TRBV28 and TRBJ2-2; a possible D gene is TRBD1 (5 bases). V lost 11 bases to trimming and J lost 6 bases, with 25 bases between them. Germline assignment: CDR1 MDHEN and CDR2 SYDVKM. This CDR3 comprises 16 residues. The CDR3 DNA is TGTGCCGTCCTAAAGAGGACATCATCCCTCCCCGGGGAGCTGTTTTTT. Translating gives CAVLKRTSSLPGELFF. Together with reference TRBV28 and TRBJ2-2, the CDR3 gives the full variable domain: DVKVTQSSRYLVKRTGEKVFLECVQDMDHENMFWYRQDPGLGLRLIYFSYDVKMKEKGDIPEGYSVSREKKERFSLILESASTNQTSMYLCAVLKRTSSLPGELFFGEGSRLTVL.

This rearrangement joins TRBV9 to TRBJ1-5, with a weak D call TRBD1 (6 bases). Germline CDR1 reads SGDLS; CDR2 reads YYNGEE. Trimming took 0 bases from V and 6 from J, leaving 10 bases between them. The CDR3 covers 14 residues. This CDR3 is CASSVGDIGQPQHF. CDR3 nucleotides: TGTGCCAGCAGCGTAGGGGACATTGGTCAGCCCCAGCATTTT. Using reference TRBV9 and TRBJ1-5 for the parts outside the CDR3, the full variable domain is DSGVTQTPKHLITATGQRVTLRCSPRSGDLSVYWYQQSLDQGLQFLIQYYNGEERAKGNILERFSAQQFPDLHSELNLSSLELGDSALYFCASSVGDIGQPQHFGDGTRLSIL.

V is TRBV7-9 and J is TRBJ2-5, with 11 bases aligning to TRBD1. Trimming cost V 5 bases and J 5 bases; bases outside gene matches: 10. The CDR3 loop spans 16 amino acids. Germline V gene data show CDR1 as SEHNR and CDR2 as FQNEAQ (reference sequence). The CDR3 protein is CASSAGQGEGWETQYF. Written as DNA, the CDR3 is TGTGCCAGCAGCGCGGGACAGGGGGAGGGCTGGGAGACCCAGTACTTC. The full variable domain, rest sourced from reference TRBV7-9 and TRBJ2-5, is DTGVSQNPRHKITKRGQNVTFRCDPISEHNRLYWYRQTLGQGPEFLTYFQNEAQLEKSRLLSDRFSAERPKGSFSTLEIQRTEQGDSAMYLCASSAGQGEGWETQYFGPGTRLLVL.

V gene TRBV6-1 combines with J gene TRBJ2-7; the D gene is possibly TRBD2 (6 bases). Trimming stripped 6 bases from V and 3 bases from J, with 12 bases between. Germline V gene lookup returns CDR1 MNHNS and CDR2 SASEGT. The CDR3 spans 13 residues. As DNA, the CDR3 is TGTGCCAGCAGCGAAACTAGCTTCTACGAGCAGTACTTC. This sequence encodes CASSETSFYEQYF.

The genes are TRBV28 and TRBJ1-2; tentatively, D is TRBD1 (6 bases). CDR1 and CDR2 (germline): MDHEN, SYDVKM. Trimming stripped 5 bases from V and 7 bases from J, with 23 bases between. CDR3 length equals 16 residues. CDR3 DNA: TGTGCCAGCAGTCCCGTTTTGGGGGCGCAGGTCATTGGCTACACCTTC. It is translated as CASSPVLGAQVIGYTF.